This TCR beta chain came from a study of blood T cell repertoires in COVID-19 (TCRdb year 2020). Background for the entire study: The collaborator samples originated in the United States, Italy and Spain and spanned the acute and convalescent phases of COVID-19. HLA class I and class II types, where available, came from metadata supplied by the sample provider rather than from assay-based typing. Subjects who had been exposed to COVID-19, were actively infected with it, or had recovered from it provided the deeply sampled blood TCRbeta repertoires that made up the dataset. The material from the prospective study consisted of cDNA or gDNA derived from T cells, B-cell-depleted T cells, or PBMCs. Samples were obtained from the ongoing ImmuneRACE study (first 160 participants) and from over 1,000 subjects provided by 6 global collaborators. A de-identified subject ID, COVID-19 status, age in years and sex were almost always included in the sample metadata. A freely available public database, intended as a resource for researchers studying the immune response to SARS-CoV-2, is where the repertoires were released.

Inclusive of the bounding cysteine and phenylalanine, the CDR3 is 13 residues long. CDR3 DNA only is kept here, 39 bases in frame from base 1. CDR1 GTSNPN and CDR2 SVGIG are derived from the germline V gene (reference sequence). V is cut back by 7 bases and J by 7 bases, with 6 bases in the junction unmatched. TCRbeta CDR3 regions were amplified from genomic DNA using the immunoSEQ Assay, a bias-controlled multiplex PCR. Under the source paper's analysis protocol: Nucleated cell counts per sample were estimated from amplification of reference gene primers within the assay. To quantify the absolute abundance of each unique TCRbeta CDR3 rearrangement, sequence reads were collapsed and filtered. For each sample, productive Simpson clonality was calculated by taking the square root of Simpson's diversity index across productive rearrangements. TCRdb re-hosts the immuneACCESS table, in-frame sequences only. Its copies lack some clones; in the studies checked, an unresolved V gene accounts for under half of them, and the cause for the rest is not known. The V and J calls and the clone size are those of that table, but D and trimming were determined from the DNA. The sample has about 120,000 clones on record, roughly 89% of them singletons. The top ten clonotypes cover approximately 2% of the sample.

On this clone itself: Its antigen remains unidentified. Base qualities are not at hand, and no much larger clone is one base apart.

What the study reported, not specific to this receptor: How much clinical and demographic metadata was included differed by source and by participant, and the metadata was provided uncurated.

Collaborating institutions collected whole blood in K2EDTA tubes following their own protocols. For TCRbeta analysis, collaborators shipped samples as frozen whole blood, isolated PBMCs, or DNA extracted from either of those sample types. The TCR sequence derives from a woman aged 45-65 years with acute or convalescent COVID-19. Sequenced sample: peripheral blood. Rearrangement joined TRBV30 to TRBJ1-6; 8 bases in the junction line up with TRBD1. The CDR3 reads as follows: CASGTGLNSPLHF. The nucleotide sequence reads TGTGCCTCGGGGACAGGCTTAAATTCACCCCTCCACTTT.